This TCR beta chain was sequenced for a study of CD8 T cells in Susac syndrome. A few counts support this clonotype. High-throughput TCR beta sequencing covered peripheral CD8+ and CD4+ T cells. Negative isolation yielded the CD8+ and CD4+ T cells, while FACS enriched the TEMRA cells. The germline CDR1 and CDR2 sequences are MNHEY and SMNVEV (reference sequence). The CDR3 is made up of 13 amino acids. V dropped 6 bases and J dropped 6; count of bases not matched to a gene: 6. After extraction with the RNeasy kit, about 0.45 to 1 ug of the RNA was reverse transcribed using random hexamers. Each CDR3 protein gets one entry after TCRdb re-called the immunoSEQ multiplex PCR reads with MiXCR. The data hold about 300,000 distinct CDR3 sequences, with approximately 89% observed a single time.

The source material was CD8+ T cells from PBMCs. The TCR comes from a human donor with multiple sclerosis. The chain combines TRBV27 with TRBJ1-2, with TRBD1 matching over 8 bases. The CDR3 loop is CASSPGGGDGYTF. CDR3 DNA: TGTGCCAGCAGCCCAGGGGGCGGGGATGGCTACACCTTC.